Described below is a single TCR beta chain sequence and its context. Here immunoSEQ multiplex PCR was the method, and the copy in TCRdb shows in-frame clones only, minus some. The sample includes around 120,000 clones, roughly 92% of them seen just once. This specimen belongs to a study of T cell responses to AZD1222 COVID-19 vaccine. Trimming removed 0 bases from V and 2 bases from J, with 12 bases in between. The CDR3 length is 15 residues. The germline V gene encodes CDR1 SGHKS and CDR2 YYEKEE (reference sequence). The chain uses TRBV5-5 and TRBJ2-7; the D gene could be TRBD1 or TRBD2 (5 bases each). The specimen was peripheral blood, collected 28 days after the second AZD1222 dose. The receptor was isolated from an adult who received the AZD1222 COVID-19 vaccine. The CDR3 sequence is CASSLGGTAPYEQYF. CDR3 DNA sequence: TGTGCCAGCAGCTTGGGTGGGACGGCTCCCTACGAGCAGTACTTC.